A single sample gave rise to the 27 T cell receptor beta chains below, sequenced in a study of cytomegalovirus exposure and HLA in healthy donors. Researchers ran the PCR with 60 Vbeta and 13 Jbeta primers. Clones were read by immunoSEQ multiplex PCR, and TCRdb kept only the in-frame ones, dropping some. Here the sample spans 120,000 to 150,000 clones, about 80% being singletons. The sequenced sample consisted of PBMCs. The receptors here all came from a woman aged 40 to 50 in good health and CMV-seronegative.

CDR3 nucleotides: TGCGCCAGCAGCCCTTCGTTTGCGGGGGGTTACGAGCAGTACTTC. It codes for CASSPSFAGGYEQYF. V and J are TRBV4-1 and TRBJ2-7; TRBD2 matches 8 bases. J was trimmed by 4 bases and V by 4 bases; bases with no gene match: 9. CDR1 and CDR2 from the germline V gene are MGHRA and YSYEKL. CDR3 length equals 15 residues.

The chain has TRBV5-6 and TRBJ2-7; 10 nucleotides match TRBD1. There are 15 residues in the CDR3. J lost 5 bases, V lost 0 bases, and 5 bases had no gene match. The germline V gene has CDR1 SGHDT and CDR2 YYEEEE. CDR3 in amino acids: CASSLVGTGAHEQYF. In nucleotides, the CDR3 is TGTGCCAGCAGCTTGGTCGGGACAGGGGCCCACGAGCAGTACTTC.

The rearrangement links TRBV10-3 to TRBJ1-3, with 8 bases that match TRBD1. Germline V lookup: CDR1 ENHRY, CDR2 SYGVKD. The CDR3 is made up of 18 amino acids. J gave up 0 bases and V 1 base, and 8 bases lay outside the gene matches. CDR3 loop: CAISEYLGQGDSGNTIYF. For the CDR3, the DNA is TGTGCCATCAGTGAGTACCTCGGACAGGGAGACTCTGGAAACACCATATATTTT.

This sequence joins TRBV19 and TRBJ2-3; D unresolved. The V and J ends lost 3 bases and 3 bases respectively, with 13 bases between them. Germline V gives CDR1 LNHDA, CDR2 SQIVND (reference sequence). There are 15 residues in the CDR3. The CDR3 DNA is TGTGCCAGTAGTATCAGCGACGGTCGGACAGATACGCAGTATTTT. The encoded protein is CASSISDGRTDTQYF.

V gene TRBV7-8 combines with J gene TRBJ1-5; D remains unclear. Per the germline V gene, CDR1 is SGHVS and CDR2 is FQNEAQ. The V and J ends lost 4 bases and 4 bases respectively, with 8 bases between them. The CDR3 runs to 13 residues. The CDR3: CASSYRENQPQHF. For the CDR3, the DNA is TGTGCCAGCAGCTATCGTGAGAATCAGCCCCAGCATTTT.

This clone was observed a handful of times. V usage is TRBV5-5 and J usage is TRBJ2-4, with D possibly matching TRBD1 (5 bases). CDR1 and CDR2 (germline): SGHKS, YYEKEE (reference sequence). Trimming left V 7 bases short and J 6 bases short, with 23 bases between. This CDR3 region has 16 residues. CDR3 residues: CASRSRSSLQGNIQYF. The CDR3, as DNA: TGTGCCAGCCGGAGTAGGTCTTCCCTCCAGGGAAACATTCAGTACTTC.

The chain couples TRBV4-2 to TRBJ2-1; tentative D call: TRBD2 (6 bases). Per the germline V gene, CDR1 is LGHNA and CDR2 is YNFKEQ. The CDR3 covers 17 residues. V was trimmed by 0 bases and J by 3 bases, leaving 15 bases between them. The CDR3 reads CASSQELASAHYNEQFF. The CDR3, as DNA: TGTGCCAGCAGCCAAGAATTGGCTAGCGCTCACTACAATGAGCAGTTCTTC.

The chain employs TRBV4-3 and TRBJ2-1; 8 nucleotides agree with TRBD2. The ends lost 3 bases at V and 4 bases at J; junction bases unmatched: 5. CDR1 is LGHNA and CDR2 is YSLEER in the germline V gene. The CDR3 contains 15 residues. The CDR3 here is CASSQGLGEYNEQFF. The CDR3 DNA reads TGCGCCAGCAGCCAGGGACTAGGGGAATACAATGAGCAGTTCTTC.

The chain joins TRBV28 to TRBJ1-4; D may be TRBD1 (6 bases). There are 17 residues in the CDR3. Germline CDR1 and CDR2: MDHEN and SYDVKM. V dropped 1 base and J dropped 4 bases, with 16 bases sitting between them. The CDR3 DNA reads TGTGCCAGCAGTTTATTGCCCCCGGGGGGCTATAATGAAAAACTGTTTTTT. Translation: CASSLLPPGGYNEKLFF. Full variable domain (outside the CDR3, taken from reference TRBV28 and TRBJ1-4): DVKVTQSSRYLVKRTGEKVFLECVQDMDHENMFWYRQDPGLGLRLIYFSYDVKMKEKGDIPEGYSVSREKKERFSLILESASTNQTSMYLCASSLLPPGGYNEKLFFGSGTQLSVL.

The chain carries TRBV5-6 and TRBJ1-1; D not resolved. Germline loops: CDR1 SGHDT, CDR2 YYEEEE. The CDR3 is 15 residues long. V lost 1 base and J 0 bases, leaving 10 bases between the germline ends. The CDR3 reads CASSLFTGVNTEAFF. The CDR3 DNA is TGTGCCAGCAGCTTGTTTACTGGTGTGAACACTGAAGCTTTCTTT. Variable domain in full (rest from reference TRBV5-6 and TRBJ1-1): DAGVTQSPTHLIKTRGQQVTLRCSPKSGHDTVSWYQQALGQGPQFIFQYYEEEERQRGNFPDRFSGHQFPNYSSELNVNALLLGDSALYLCASSLFTGVNTEAFFGQGTRLTVV.

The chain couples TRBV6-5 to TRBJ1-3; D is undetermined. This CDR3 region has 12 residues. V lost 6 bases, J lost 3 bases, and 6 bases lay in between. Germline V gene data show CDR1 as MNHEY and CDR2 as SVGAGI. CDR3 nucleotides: TGTGCCAGCAGGGAGCTTGGAAACACCATATATTTT. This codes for CASRELGNTIYF.

This CDR3 is CASSLSMRGNQPQHF. In nucleotides, the CDR3 is TGTGCCAGCAGTTTATCCATGAGGGGCAATCAGCCCCAGCATTTT. This chain uses TRBV28 with TRBJ1-5, with D hard to call. Germline V CDR1 and CDR2: MDHEN, SYDVKM. The CDR3 loop spans 15 amino acids. V lost 1 base to trimming and J lost 2 bases, with 9 bases between them. Using reference TRBV28 and TRBJ1-5 for the parts outside the CDR3, the full variable domain is DVKVTQSSRYLVKRTGEKVFLECVQDMDHENMFWYRQDPGLGLRLIYFSYDVKMKEKGDIPEGYSVSREKKERFSLILESASTNQTSMYLCASSLSMRGNQPQHFGDGTRLSIL.

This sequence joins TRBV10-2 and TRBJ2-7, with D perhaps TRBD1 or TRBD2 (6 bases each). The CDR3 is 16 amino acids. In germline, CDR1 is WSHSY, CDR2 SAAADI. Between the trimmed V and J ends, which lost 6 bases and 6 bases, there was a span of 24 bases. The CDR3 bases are TGCGCCAGCAGGGAGGGGGGCACAGGGTTCTGGGGCGAGCAGTACTTC. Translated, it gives CASREGGTGFWGEQYF.

The CDR3, as DNA: TGTGCCAGCAGCCCCGGGACTAGCTACGAGCAGTACTTC. This codes for CASSPGTSYEQYF. The V gene is TRBV11-2, the J gene TRBJ2-5, with TRBD2 matching over 8 bases. Matching the DNA end better, TRBJ2-7 makes the J call doubtful. Germline-derived CDR1 and CDR2 are SGHAT and FQNNGV. This CDR3 is 13 amino acids long.

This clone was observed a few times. Here the CDR3 DNA reads TGTGCCAGCAGCGCCGGGACACCACCGGAACTAAACACCATATATTTT. Amino acid sequence: CASSAGTPPELNTIYF. The chain carries TRBV2 and TRBJ1-3; weak D call: TRBD1 (6 bases). Germline-derived CDR1 and CDR2 are SNHLY and FYNNEI. The ends were cut back, 6 bases at V and 6 bases at J, with 21 bases in the middle. This CDR3 region has 16 residues.

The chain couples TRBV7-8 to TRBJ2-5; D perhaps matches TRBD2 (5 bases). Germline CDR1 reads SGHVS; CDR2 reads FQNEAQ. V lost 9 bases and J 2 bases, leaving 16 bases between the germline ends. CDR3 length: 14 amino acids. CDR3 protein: CASSEVLRQETQYF. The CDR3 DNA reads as TGTGCCAGTAGCGAAGTGCTCAGGCAAGAGACCCAGTACTTC.

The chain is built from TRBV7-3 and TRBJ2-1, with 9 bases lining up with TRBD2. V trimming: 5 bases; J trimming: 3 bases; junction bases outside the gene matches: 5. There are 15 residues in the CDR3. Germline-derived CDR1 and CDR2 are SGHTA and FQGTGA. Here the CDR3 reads CASSLSGSGYNEQFF. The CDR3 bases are TGTGCCAGCAGCCTTAGCGGGAGCGGCTACAATGAGCAGTTCTTC.

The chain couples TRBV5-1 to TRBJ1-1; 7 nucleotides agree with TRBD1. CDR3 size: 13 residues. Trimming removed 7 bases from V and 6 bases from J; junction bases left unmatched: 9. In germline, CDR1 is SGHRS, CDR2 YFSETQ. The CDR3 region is CASAVIGTAEAFF. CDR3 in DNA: TGCGCCAGCGCCGTGATAGGGACAGCTGAAGCTTTCTTT. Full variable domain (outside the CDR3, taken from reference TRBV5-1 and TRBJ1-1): KAGVTQTPRYLIKTRGQQVTLSCSPISGHRSVSWYQQTPGQGLQFLFEYFSETQRNKGNFPGRFSGRQFSNSRSEMNVSTLELGDSALYLCASAVIGTAEAFFGQGTRLTVV.

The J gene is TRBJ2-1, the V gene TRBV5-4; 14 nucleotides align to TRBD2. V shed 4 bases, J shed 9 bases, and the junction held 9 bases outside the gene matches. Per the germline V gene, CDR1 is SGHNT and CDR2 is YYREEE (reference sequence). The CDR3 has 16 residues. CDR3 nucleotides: TGTGCCAGCAGCGGAGGGACTAGCGGGAGTGGAGGTGAGCAGTTCTTC. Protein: CASSGGTSGSGGEQFF.

The CDR3 region has the DNA TGTGCCAGCACCCCCCTGGGTAGCGGGAGGGCCAGCGAGCAGTACTTC. This codes for CASTPLGSGRASEQYF. The chain uses TRBV2 and TRBJ2-7; TRBD2 matches 11 bases. CDR1 is SNHLY and CDR2 is FYNNEI in the germline V gene. The CDR3 is made up of 16 amino acids. V lost 7 bases to trimming and J lost 6 bases; unmatched junction nucleotides: 14.

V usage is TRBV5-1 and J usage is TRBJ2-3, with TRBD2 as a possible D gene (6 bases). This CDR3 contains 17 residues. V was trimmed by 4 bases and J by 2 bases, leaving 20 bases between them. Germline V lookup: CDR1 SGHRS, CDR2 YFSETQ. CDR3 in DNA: TGCGCCAGCAGCGGAGGGGCAGGCCGACCTACCACAGATACGCAGTATTTT. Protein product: CASSGGAGRPTTDTQYF.

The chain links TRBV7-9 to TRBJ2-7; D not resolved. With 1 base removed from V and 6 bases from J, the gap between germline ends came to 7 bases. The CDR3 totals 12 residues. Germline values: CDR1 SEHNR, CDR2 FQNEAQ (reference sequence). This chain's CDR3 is CASSLVGFEQYF. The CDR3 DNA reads TGTGCCAGCAGCTTAGTTGGCTTCGAGCAGTACTTC.

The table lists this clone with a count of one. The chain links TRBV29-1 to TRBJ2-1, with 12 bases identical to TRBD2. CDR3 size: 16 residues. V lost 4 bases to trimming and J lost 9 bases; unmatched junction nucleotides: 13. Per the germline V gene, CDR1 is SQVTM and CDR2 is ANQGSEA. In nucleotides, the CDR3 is TGCAGCGTTGGAGGACTAGCGGGAACCGTCTACGGTGAGCAGTTCTTC. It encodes CSVGGLAGTVYGEQFF.

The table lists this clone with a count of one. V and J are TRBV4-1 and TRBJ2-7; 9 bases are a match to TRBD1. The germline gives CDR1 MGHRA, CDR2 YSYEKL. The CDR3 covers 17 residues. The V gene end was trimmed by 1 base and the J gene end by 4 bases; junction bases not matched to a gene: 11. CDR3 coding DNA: TGCGCCAGCAGCCAAGTCCGGGGCCCGGGACAGGGTTACGAGCAGTACTTC. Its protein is CASSQVRGPGQGYEQYF.

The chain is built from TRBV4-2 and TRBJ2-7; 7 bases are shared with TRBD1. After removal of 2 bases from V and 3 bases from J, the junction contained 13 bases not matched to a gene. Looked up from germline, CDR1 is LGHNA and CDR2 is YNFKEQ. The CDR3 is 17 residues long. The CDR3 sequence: CASSQPGHRGGGYEQYF. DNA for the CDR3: TGTGCCAGCAGCCAACCGGGCCACAGGGGTGGGGGCTACGAGCAGTACTTC.

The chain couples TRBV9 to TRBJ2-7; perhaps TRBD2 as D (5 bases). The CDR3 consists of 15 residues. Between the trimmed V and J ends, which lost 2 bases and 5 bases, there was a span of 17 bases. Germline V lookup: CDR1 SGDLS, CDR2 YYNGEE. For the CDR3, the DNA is TGTGCCAGCAGCGTCGACTACCACTCCCTAGACGAGCAGTACTTC. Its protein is CASSVDYHSLDEQYF.

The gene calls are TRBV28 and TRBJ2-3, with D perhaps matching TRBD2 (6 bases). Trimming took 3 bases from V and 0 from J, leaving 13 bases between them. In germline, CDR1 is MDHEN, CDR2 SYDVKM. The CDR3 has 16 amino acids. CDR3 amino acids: CASSLGLQTSTDTQYF. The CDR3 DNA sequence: TGTGCCAGCAGTTTGGGACTCCAAACTAGCACAGATACGCAGTATTTT.